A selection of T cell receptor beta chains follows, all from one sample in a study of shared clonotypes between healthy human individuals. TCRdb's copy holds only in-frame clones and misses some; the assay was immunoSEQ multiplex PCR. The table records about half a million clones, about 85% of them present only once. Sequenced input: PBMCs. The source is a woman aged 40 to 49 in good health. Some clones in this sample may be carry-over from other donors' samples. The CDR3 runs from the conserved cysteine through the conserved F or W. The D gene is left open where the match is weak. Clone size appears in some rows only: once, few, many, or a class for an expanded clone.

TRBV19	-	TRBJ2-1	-	TGTGCCAGTAGTGGGACACCCTACAATGAGCAGTTCTTC	CASSGTPYNEQFF
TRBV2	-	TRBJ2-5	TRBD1	TGTGCCACCTGTCCCGGGACAGGGGGCGGTCAGACCCAGTACTTC	CATCPGTGGGQTQYF
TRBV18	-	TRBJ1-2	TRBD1	TGTGCCAGCTCACCAACGGACAGGGGGAATGGCTACACCTTC	CASSPTDRGNGYTF
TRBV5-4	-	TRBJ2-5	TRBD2	TGTGCCACGGCTCGCGGGAGAATGTACGAGACCCAGTACTTC	CATARGRMYETQYF
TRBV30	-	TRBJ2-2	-	TGTGCCTGGAGTCCTCCGAGGCGAACCGGGGAGCTGTTTTTT	CAWSPPRRTGELFF
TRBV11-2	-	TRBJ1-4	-	TGTGCCAGCAGCACCCGGGCAGGAAAACTGTTTTTT	CASSTRAGKLFF
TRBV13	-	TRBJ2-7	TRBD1	TGTGCCAGCAGCCGCCAGGGGGCCCTCGAGCAGTACTTC	CASSRQGALEQYF
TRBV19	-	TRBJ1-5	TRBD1	TGTGCCAGTAGTATCCGGACAGGGCTGGGCAATCAGCCCCAGCATTTT	CASSIRTGLGNQPQHF
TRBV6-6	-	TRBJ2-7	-	TGTGCCAGCAGAACGGCGGACAGCTACGAGCAGTACTTC	CASRTADSYEQYF
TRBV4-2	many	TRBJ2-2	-	TGTGCCAGCAGCCAAGATACGACCGCGAACACCGGGGAGCTGTTTTTT	CASSQDTTANTGELFF
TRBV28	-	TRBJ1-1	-	TGTGCCAGCAGTCCACCCCAGGGTGGGGGCACTGAAGCTTTCTTT	CASSPPQGGGTEAFF
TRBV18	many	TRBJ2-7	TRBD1	TGTGCCAGCTTACCGGGACAGGGGATTACCTACGAGCAGTACTTC	CASLPGQGITYEQYF
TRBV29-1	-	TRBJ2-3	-	TGCAGCGTTGATGCCTCTTCAGCCGATACGCAGTATTTT	CSVDASSADTQYF
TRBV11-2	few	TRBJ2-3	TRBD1	TGTGCCAGCAGCCGTTTCGGCCGGGACAGGACCACAGATACGCAGTATTTT	CASSRFGRDRTTDTQYF
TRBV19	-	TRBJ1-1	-	TGTGCCAGTAGCCCCCAAAACGCGAACACTGAAGCTTTCTTT	CASSPQNANTEAFF
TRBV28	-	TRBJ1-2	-	TGTGCCAGCAGTTTAAGTAACAGGGCCGGAGGCTACACCTTC	CASSLSNRAGGYTF
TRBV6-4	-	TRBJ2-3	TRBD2	TGTGCCAGCAGTGAACAAGCGGGACGCACAGATACGCAGTATTTT	CASSEQAGRTDTQYF
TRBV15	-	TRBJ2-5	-	TGTGCCACCAGCAGAGAAGGGAGTAGGTCATCAGAGACCCAGTACTTC	CATSREGSRSSETQYF
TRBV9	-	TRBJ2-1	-	TGTGCCAGCAGCGTAGGTTGGAGCGGAAGCTCCTACAATGAGCAGTTCTTC	CASSVGWSGSSYNEQFF
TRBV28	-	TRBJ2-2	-	TGTGCCAGCAGAAACCCGAACACCGGGGAGCTGTTTTTT	CASRNPNTGELFF
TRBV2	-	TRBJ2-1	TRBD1	TGTGCCAGCAGTGGGGACAGAAACAATGAGCAGTTCTTC	CASSGDRNNEQFF
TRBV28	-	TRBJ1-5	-	TGTGCCAGCGGCACCGGGGTGAGCAATCAGCCCCAGCATTTT	CASGTGVSNQPQHF
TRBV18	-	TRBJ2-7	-	TGTGCCAGCTCACCCCCCCGGGGGAGCGGCGGTTCCTACGAGCAGTACTTC	CASSPPRGSGGSYEQYF
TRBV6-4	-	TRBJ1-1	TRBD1	TGTGCCAGCAGTGACCATCCGGACAGGGGAACTGAAGCTTTCTTT	CASSDHPDRGTEAFF
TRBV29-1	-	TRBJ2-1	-	TGCAGCGTTGAAGGTGGGGGTCCCGGTGAGCAGTTCTTC	CSVEGGGPGEQFF
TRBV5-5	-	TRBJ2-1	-	TGTGCCAGCAGTTTTGGGATCCCCAATGAGCAGTTCTTC	CASSFGIPNEQFF
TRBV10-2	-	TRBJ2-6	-	TGCGCCAGCAGCCGGGTCGGCTCTGGGGCCAACGTCCTGACTTTC	CASSRVGSGANVLTF
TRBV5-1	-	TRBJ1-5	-	TGCGCCAGCAGCTTGGTCCCAGCCACCTATAGCAATCAGCCCCAGCATTTT	CASSLVPATYSNQPQHF
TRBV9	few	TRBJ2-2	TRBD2	TGTGCCAGCTCCGGGGACAGGGGACTAGCGGGAGAGTCCGGGGAGCTGTTTTTT	CASSGDRGLAGESGELFF
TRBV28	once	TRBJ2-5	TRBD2	TGTGCCAGCAGAAGGGGGCAGCGGGAGGGCCTTGGCCTTTCGGAAGAGACCCAGTACTTC	CASRRGQREGLGLSEETQYF
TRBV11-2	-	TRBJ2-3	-	TGTGCCAGCAGGCCACTCCGATTACCAGGGGCGGGTACGCAGTATTTT	CASRPLRLPGAGTQYF
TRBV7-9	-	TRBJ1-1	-	TGTGCCAGCAGCTTAGCGGGGCAGGGGAACACTGAAGCTTTCTTT	CASSLAGQGNTEAFF
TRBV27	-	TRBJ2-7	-	TGTGCCACCCGGACAGGGACTAGAAGGCAGTACTTC	CATRTGTRRQYF
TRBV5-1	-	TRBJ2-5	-	TGCGCCAGCAGCCCCGGATCTGGCGGCCGGGAGACCCAGTACTTC	CASSPGSGGRETQYF
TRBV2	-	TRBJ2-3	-	TGTGCCAGCGGGGGGGGCGTGGATACGCAGTATTTT	CASGGGVDTQYF
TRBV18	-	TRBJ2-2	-	TGTGCCAGCTCAACGACAGCCGGGGAGCTGTTTTTT	CASSTTAGELFF
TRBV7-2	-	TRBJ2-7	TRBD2	TGTGCCAGCAGCTTAGCCCTAGCGGGAGGCTACGAGCAGTACTTC	CASSLALAGGYEQYF